A single TCR beta chain is shown here with its context. Its antigen remains unidentified. No quality values exist for individual bases; no much larger clone is one base distant. Its CDR3 holds 16 amino acids, cysteine through phenylalanine. Only the CDR3 DNA stays, 48 bases, in frame from base 1. CDR1 and CDR2, per the germline V gene (reference sequence), are MNHEY and SMNVEV. The junction carries 20 bases between V and J, which are trimmed by 5 bases and 3 bases respectively. The sample comes from a study of blood T cell repertoires in COVID-19 (dated by TCRdb to 2020 to 2022). For context, the study as a whole: Samples from collaborators originated in the United States, Italy and Spain and spanned both the acute and convalescent phases of COVID-19. The prospective study material was composed of cDNA or gDNA derived from T cells, B-cell-depleted T cells, or PBMCs. The dataset comprised deeply sampled blood TCRbeta repertoires from subjects exposed to, actively infected with, or recovered from COVID-19. The repertoires were made available in a free public database intended to serve as a resource for research on the immune response to SARS-CoV-2. Samples were obtained from the ongoing ImmuneRACE study (first 160 participants) and from over a thousand subjects provided by 6 global collaborators. Sample metadata almost always included a de-identified subject ID, COVID-19 status, age in years and sex. Where available, HLA class I and class II types were taken from metadata supplied by the sample provider and were not determined by assay-based typing.

The immunoSEQ Assay, a bias-controlled multiplex PCR, was used to amplify TCRbeta CDR3 regions from genomic DNA. The source study handled its data this way. The number of nucleated cells in each sample was estimated by amplification of reference gene primers within the assay. To quantify the absolute abundance of each unique TCRbeta CDR3 rearrangement, sequence reads were collapsed and filtered. For each sample, productive Simpson clonality was calculated as the square root of Simpson's diversity index over productive rearrangements. The table was pulled from immuneACCESS by TCRdb, which kept in-frame rearrangements only. Such tables lose some clones; where checked, under half of the loss comes from unresolved V genes, and the rest has no known cause. V, J and clone size are taken as reported in that table, and D and trimming were inferred from the DNA itself. Counted in this sample were roughly 160,000 clones; approximately 81% of them appeared once. Less than 20% of the sample comes from the top ten.

The paper as a whole reports these results and caveats: Clinical and demographic metadata were provided uncurated, with the amount varying by source and participant.

Enrolling through a virtual design, the prospective study's participants ranged in age from roughly 18 to 89 years and lived across roughly 23 United States geographic areas. To assign participants to cohorts, the prospective study relied on clinical history that participants themselves reported in a screening survey and a study questionnaire. Recovered participants in ImmuneRACE Cohort 3 were defined by two consecutive negative NP/OP PCR tests, clearance by a healthcare professional, or resolution of symptoms. In the prospective study, whole blood, serum and a nasopharyngeal or oropharyngeal swab were collected from each participant by mobile phlebotomists. Over a roughly 2-month period, participants in the prospective study had the option of providing additional blood draws and questionnaires. Before DNA extraction, blood samples from the prospective study were shipped at room temperature or frozen.

Recombination connected TRBV27 to TRBJ2-7; a tentative D call is TRBD1 (6 bases match). This receptor was obtained from a man aged 55 to 70 who had recovered from COVID-19. Material: PBMCs or T cells enriched from blood (not recorded which). The nucleotides are TGTGCCAGCAGTCCCTACCCCGGACAGTCAGACTACGAGCAGTACTTC. Its protein reads: CASSPYPGQSDYEQYF.